This T cell receptor beta chain stems from a study of blood T cell repertoires in COVID-19. TCRdb keeps only in-frame clones here, not all; method: immunoSEQ multiplex PCR. The top ten clones hold less than 2.5% of a sample with a few hundred thousand clones, roughly 84% of them seen once. Germline assignment: CDR1 SGHNT and CDR2 YYREEE (reference sequence). Trimming removed 2 bases from V and 8 bases from J, with 10 bases in between. The CDR3 is made up of 12 amino acids. Sequenced sample: peripheral blood. The chain recombines TRBV5-4 with TRBJ1-2, with D uncertain. The origin of this receptor is a woman aged 55-69 years with acute or convalescent COVID-19. DNA of the CDR3: TGTGCCAGCAGCTTCTATGACACAGGCTACACCTTC. Protein sequence: CASSFYDTGYTF.